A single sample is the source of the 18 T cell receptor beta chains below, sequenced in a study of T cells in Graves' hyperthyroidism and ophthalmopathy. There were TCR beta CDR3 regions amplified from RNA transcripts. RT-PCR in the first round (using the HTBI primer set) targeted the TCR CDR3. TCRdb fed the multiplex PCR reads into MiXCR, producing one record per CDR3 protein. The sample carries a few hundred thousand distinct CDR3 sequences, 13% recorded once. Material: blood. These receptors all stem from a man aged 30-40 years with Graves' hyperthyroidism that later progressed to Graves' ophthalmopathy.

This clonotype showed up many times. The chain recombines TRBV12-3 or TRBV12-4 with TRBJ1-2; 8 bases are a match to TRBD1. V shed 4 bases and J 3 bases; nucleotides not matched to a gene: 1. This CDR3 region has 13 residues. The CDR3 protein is CASSSGGDYGYTF. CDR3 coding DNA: TGTGCCAGCAGTTCAGGGGGCGACTATGGCTACACCTTC.

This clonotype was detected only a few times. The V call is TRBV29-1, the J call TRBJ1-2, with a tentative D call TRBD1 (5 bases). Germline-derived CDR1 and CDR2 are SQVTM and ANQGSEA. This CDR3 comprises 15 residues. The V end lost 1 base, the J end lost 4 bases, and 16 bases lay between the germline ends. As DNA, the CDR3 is TGCAGCGTTGAAGTTACGGACACCGCACCCTATGGCTACACCTTC. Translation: CSVEVTDTAPYGYTF.

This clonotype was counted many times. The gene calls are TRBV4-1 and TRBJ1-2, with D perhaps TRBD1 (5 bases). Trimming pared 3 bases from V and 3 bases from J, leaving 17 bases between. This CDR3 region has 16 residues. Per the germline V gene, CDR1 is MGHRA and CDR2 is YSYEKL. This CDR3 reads CASSQRVRGPYYGYTF. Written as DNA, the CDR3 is TGCGCCAGCAGCCAGCGCGTTAGGGGCCCCTACTATGGCTACACCTTC.

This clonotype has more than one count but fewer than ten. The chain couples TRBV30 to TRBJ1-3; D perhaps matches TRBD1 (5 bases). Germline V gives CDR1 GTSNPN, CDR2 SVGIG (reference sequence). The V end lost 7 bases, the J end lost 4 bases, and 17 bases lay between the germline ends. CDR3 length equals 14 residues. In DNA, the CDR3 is TGTGCCTACCGGGACCCTCGGGAAGGAAACACCATATATTTT. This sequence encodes CAYRDPREGNTIYF.

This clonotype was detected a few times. The CDR3 sequence: CASSIKASGSYEQYF. The CDR3 region has the DNA TGTGCCAGTAGTATTAAGGCTAGCGGATCCTACGAGCAGTACTTC. The chain combines TRBV19 with TRBJ2-7; 7 positions match TRBD2. The CDR3 covers 15 residues. Germline lookup yields CDR1 LNHDA and CDR2 SQIVND (reference sequence). Trimming cost V 3 bases and J 1 base; bases outside gene matches: 6. Full variable domain (outside the CDR3, taken from reference TRBV19 and TRBJ2-7): DGGITQSPKYLFRKEGQNVTLSCEQNLNHDAMYWYRQDPGQGLRLIYYSQIVNDFQKGDIAEGYSVSREKKESFPLTVTSAQKNPTAFYLCASSIKASGSYEQYFGPGTRLTVT.

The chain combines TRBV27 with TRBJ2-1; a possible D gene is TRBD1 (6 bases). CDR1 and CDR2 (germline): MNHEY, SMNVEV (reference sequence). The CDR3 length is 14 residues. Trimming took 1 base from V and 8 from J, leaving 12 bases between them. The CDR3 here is CASSLWGTNDEQFF. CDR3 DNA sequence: TGTGCCAGCAGTTTATGGGGGACAAACGATGAGCAGTTCTTC.

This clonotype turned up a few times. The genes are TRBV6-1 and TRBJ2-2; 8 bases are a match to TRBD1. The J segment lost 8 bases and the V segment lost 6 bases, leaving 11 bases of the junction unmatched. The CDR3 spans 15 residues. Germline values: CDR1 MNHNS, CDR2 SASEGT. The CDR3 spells CASSRTTGVEGELFF. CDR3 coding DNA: TGTGCCAGCAGCCGAACGACAGGGGTGGAGGGGGAGCTGTTTTTT.

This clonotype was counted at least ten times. CDR3 bases: TGTGCCAGCAGTTTAATCGTTTTGGGGGGGCGAAATCAGCCCCAGCATTTT. Translation: CASSLIVLGGRNQPQHF. V is TRBV12-3 or TRBV12-4 and J is TRBJ1-5; possibly TRBD1 for D (6 bases). The CDR3 is 17 amino acids. V lost 2 bases to trimming and J lost 4 bases, with 18 bases between them.

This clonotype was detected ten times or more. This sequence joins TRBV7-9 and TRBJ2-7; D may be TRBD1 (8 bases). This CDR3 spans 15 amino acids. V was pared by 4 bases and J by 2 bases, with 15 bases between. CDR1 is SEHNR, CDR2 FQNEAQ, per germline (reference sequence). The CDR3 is CASSSYRGGTYEQYF. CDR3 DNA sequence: TGTGCCAGCAGCTCATACAGGGGGGGAACCTACGAGCAGTACTTC.

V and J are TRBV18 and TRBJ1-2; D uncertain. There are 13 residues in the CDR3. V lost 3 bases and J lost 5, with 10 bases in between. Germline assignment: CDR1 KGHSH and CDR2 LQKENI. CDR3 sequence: CASSPAPTYGYTF. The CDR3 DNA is TGTGCCAGCTCACCGGCACCGACTTATGGCTACACCTTC.

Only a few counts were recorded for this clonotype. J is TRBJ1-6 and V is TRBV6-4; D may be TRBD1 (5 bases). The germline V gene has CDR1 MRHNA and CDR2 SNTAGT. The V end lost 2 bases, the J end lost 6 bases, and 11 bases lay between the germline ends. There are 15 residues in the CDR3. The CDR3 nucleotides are TGTGCCAGCAGTGACAACGCCGGGGGTAATTCACCCCTCCACTTT. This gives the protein CASSDNAGGNSPLHF.

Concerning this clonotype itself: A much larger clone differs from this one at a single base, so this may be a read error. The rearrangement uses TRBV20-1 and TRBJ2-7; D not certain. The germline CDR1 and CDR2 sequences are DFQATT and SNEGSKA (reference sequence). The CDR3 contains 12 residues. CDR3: CSVWGSSYEHYF. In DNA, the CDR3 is TGCAGTGTCTGGGGATCCTCCTACGAGCACTACTTC.

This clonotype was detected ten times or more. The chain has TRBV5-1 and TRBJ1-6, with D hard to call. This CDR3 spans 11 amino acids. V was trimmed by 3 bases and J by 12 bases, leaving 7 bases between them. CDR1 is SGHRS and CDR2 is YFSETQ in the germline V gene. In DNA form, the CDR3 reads TGCGCCAGCAGCTCGAATAAACCCCTCCACTTT. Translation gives CASSSNKPLHF. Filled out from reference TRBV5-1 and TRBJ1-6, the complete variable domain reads KAGVTQTPRYLIKTRGQQVTLSCSPISGHRSVSWYQQTPGQGLQFLFEYFSETQRNKGNFPGRFSGRQFSNSRSEMNVSTLELGDSALYLCASSSNKPLHFGNGTRLTVT.

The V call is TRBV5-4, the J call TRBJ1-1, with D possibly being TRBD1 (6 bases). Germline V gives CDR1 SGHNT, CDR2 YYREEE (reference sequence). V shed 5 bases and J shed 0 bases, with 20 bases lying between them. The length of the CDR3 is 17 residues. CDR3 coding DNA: TGTGCCAGCAGATACGGGACATCCGGACCCATGAACACTGAAGCTTTCTTT. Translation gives CASRYGTSGPMNTEAFF.

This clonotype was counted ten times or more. The CDR3 sequence is CASSFPGNEQFF. CDR3 coding DNA: TGTGCCAGCAGCTTCCCCGGGAATGAGCAGTTCTTC. This chain links TRBV11-2 with TRBJ2-1, with D unclear. Trimming removed 3 bases at V and 7 bases at J, with 7 bases between. The CDR3 runs to 12 residues. Looked up from germline, CDR1 is SGHAT and CDR2 is FQNNGV.

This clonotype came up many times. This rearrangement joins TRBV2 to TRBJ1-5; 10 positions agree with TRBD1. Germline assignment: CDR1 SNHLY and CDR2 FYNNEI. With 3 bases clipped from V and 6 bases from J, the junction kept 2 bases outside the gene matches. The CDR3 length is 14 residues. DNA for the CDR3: TGTGCCAGCAGTGAGGGGACAGGGGTTCAGCCCCAGCATTTT. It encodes CASSEGTGVQPQHF.

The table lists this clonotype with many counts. The DNA of the CDR3 is TGTGCCAGCAGCGTAGGACGGCAGTATTATGAGCAGTACTTC. Its protein product is CASSVGRQYYEQYF. This chain joins TRBV7-8 and TRBJ2-7; D gene ambiguous. Germline values: CDR1 SGHVS, CDR2 FQNEAQ. V lost 5 bases and J 7 bases, leaving 18 bases between the germline ends. CDR3 length: 14 amino acids.

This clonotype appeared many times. The CDR3, as DNA: TGTGCCAGCATGGGACACCGTTCCTACGAGCAGTACTTC. Its translation is CASMGHRSYEQYF. The J gene is TRBJ2-7, the V gene TRBV28, with a possible D match to TRBD1 (6 bases). There are 13 residues in the CDR3. The germline V gene has CDR1 MDHEN and CDR2 SYDVKM. Trimming pared 7 bases from V and 1 base from J, leaving 11 bases between.